This entry lists 4 T cell receptor beta chains sequenced from one sample in a study of siplizumab effects on memory and regulatory T cells. Profiling relied on immunoSEQ multiplex PCR, and the TCRdb table lists in-frame clones only, not all of them. The sample carries 50,000 to 75,000 clones, approximately 79% recorded once. Material for sequencing was memory CD4+ T cells sorted from blood. The receptors stem from a human donor in good health.

The chain employs TRBV30 and TRBJ1-2; 7 bases are a match to TRBD1. Germline CDR1 is GTSNPN and CDR2 is SVGIG (reference sequence). This CDR3 spans 13 amino acids. V lost 2 bases to trimming and J lost 4 bases; unmatched junction nucleotides: 4. The CDR3 nucleotides are TGTGCCTGGAGTACCGGGACAGCCTATGGCTACACCTTC. Its translation is CAWSTGTAYGYTF.

CDR3 sequence reads: CSARFVNGYTF. The CDR3 region has the DNA TGCAGTGCTCGATTCGTTAACGGCTACACCTTC. This chain joins TRBV20-1 and TRBJ1-2; D is ambiguous. Deletions cut 5 bases from V and 8 bases from J, with 12 bases between. Germline assignment: CDR1 DFQATT and CDR2 SNEGSKA (reference sequence). The length of the CDR3 is 11 residues.

This chain links TRBV6-1 with TRBJ1-1; D call uncertain. Germline CDR1 MNHNS, CDR2 SASEGT. The CDR3 spans 14 residues. Between the trimmed V and J ends, which lost 1 base and 4 bases, there was a span of 10 bases. The CDR3 DNA sequence: TGTGCCAGCAGTGAAGGTAGTATACCCACTGAAGCTTTCTTT. Translated, it gives CASSEGSIPTEAFF.

This chain connects TRBV2 to TRBJ2-1; TRBD1 matches at 11 bases. Germline trimming cut 3 bases from V and 4 bases from J; bases unmatched to any gene: 5. The CDR3 is 16 amino acids. The germline V gene has CDR1 SNHLY and CDR2 FYNNEI. The CDR3 nucleotides read TGTGCCAGCAGTGATTGGACAGGGGGCGCTTACAATGAGCAGTTCTTC. This translates into CASSDWTGGAYNEQFF.